A single sample gave rise to the 3 T cell receptor beta chains below, sequenced in a study of blood T cell repertoires in COVID-19. Clones were read by immunoSEQ multiplex PCR, and TCRdb kept only the in-frame ones, dropping some. The sample includes approximately 300,000 clones, about 92% of them seen just once. The sample was PBMCs or T cells enriched from blood (not recorded which). Receptor source: a man aged 55 to 70 who had recovered from COVID-19.

The rearrangement links TRBV5-8 to TRBJ2-5; TRBD2 aligns across 8 bases. The germline V gene encodes CDR1 SGHTS and CDR2 YDEGEE. The CDR3 loop spans 15 amino acids. The junction had 9 bases not matched to a gene; V was cut back by 4 bases and J by 4 bases. CDR3 region: CASSGGTRGGETQYF. The CDR3 DNA sequence: TGTGCCAGCAGCGGCGGGACTAGGGGGGGAGAGACCCAGTACTTC.

The V and J genes are TRBV30 and TRBJ1-5; D is ambiguous. Trimming cost V 3 bases and J 4 bases, with 10 bases left between them. From germline, CDR1 is GTSNPN and CDR2 SVGIG (reference sequence). This CDR3 spans 13 amino acids. The CDR3 coding sequence is TGTGCCTGGAGCCCTAGGAAAAATCAGCCCCAGCATTTT. Encoded protein: CAWSPRKNQPQHF. Together with reference TRBV30 and TRBJ1-5, the CDR3 gives the full variable domain: SQTIHQWPATLVQPVGSPLSLECTVEGTSNPNLYWYRQAAGRGLQLLFYSVGIGQISSEVPQNLSASRPQDRQFILSSKKLLLSDSGFYLCAWSPRKNQPQHFGDGTRLSIL.

The chain has TRBV10-3 and TRBJ2-2; TRBD1 might be the D (5 bases). CDR3 length: 15 residues. Trimming stripped 4 bases from V and 1 base from J, with 10 bases between. The germline V gene has CDR1 ENHRY and CDR2 SYGVKD. The DNA for the CDR3 is TGTGCCATCAGTGTGAGTCAGGGGAACACCGGGGAGCTGTTTTTT. Translating it yields CAISVSQGNTGELFF.